This T cell receptor (beta chain) stems from a study of memory CD8 T cells in hepatitis C reinfection. This clone was seen only once. The protocol was immunoSEQ multiplex PCR, while the TCRdb copy is restricted to in-frame clones and leaves out a portion. The repertoire includes under 50,000 clones, around nine tenths of them detected once, and around 1.2% sits in the top ten. Stated time point: peak reinfection, 3 to 8 weeks after reinfection detection. TCR sequencing was done directly ex vivo on sorted cells, without expansion in vitro. People who inject drugs from Montreal's HEPCO study were the donors. Deletions cut 5 bases from V and 0 bases from J, with 19 bases between. The germline gives CDR1 MDHEN, CDR2 SYDVKM. This CDR3 comprises 17 residues.

The sequenced sample was naive CD8+ T cells sorted from blood. The TCR was taken from a man aged 18-30 years with hepatitis C virus infection. The genes are TRBV28 and TRBJ1-2; perhaps TRBD1 as D (5 bases). Here the CDR3 reads CASSTNLGAPSNYGYTF. Here the CDR3 DNA reads TGTGCCAGCAGTACAAACCTAGGGGCCCCGTCTAACTATGGCTACACCTTC.